This section outlines one T cell receptor (beta chain) sequence together with its context. The CDR3 is made up of 13 amino acids. Between the trimmed V and J ends, which lost 0 bases and 3 bases, there was a span of 2 bases. CDR1 is LNHDA and CDR2 is SQIVND in the germline V gene (reference sequence). Assay execution proceeded at the deep level. Profiled with immunoSEQ multiplex PCR; TCRdb holds only in-frame clones, not every one. The sample contains 2 million to 3 million clones, under 95% of which appear only once. The data originate from a study of shared clonotypes between healthy human individuals. Study details: CD8 memory received one plate per donor, CD8 naive two, CD4 memory three and CD4 naive three.

The origin of this receptor is a young man in good health. Some clones in this sample may be carry-over from other donors' samples. V gene TRBV19 combines with J gene TRBJ1-4; no reliable D call. The source material was naive CD4+ T cells from PBMCs. Subset denoted: CD45RA+ positively selected. The CDR3 loop is CASSIEANEKLFF. For the CDR3, the DNA is TGTGCCAGTAGTATAGAGGCTAATGAAAAACTGTTTTTT.